This T cell receptor (beta chain) stems from a study of T cell responses to AZD1222 COVID-19 vaccine. Study details: Some second doses came at about 4 weeks and others at about 12 weeks; these were pooled.

Clones were sequenced by immunoSEQ multiplex PCR, and TCRdb holds only the in-frame ones, with some missing. Seen here are about 83,000 clones, roughly 86% observed once, and the top ten hold roughly 9.4%. The material was peripheral blood, obtained on day 0 of AZD1222 vaccination. This receptor was obtained from an adult in good health.

Here the CDR3 DNA reads TGCGCCAGCAGCTTGGGGCCTGACAGGGGCTACGAGCAGTACTTC. Translating gives CASSLGPDRGYEQYF. This chain uses TRBV5-1 with TRBJ2-7, with 8 positions matching TRBD1. Germline V CDR1 and CDR2: SGHRS, YFSETQ. V trimming: 0 bases; J trimming: 3 bases; junction bases outside the gene matches: 5. There are 15 residues in the CDR3.